This TCR beta chain derives from a study of T cells after somatic rescue of genetic block. Assay used: immunoSEQ multiplex PCR; TCRdb lists only in-frame clones, some missing. The top ten clones hold about 3% of a sample with tens of thousands of clones, just over 90% of them seen once. Germline CDR1 and CDR2: SGHTA and FQGNSA. There are 13 residues in the CDR3. V was shortened by 4 bases and J by 4 bases, with 8 bases between the two germline ends. The sample consisted of peripheral blood mononuclear cells (PBMCs). This TCR was recovered from a young man. This chain uses TRBV7-2 with TRBJ2-1; D is possibly TRBD2 (6 bases). In nucleotides, the CDR3 is TGTGCCAGCAGCTCGACTAGTTACAATGAGCAGTTCTTC. Amino acids: CASSSTSYNEQFF.